This T cell receptor (beta chain) was documented in a study of blood T cell repertoires in COVID-19 (dated by TCRdb to the early 2020s). As for the study more broadly: The collaborator samples originated in the United States, Italy and Spain and spanned the acute and convalescent phases of COVID-19. A de-identified subject ID, COVID-19 status, age in years and sex were almost always included in the sample metadata. A freely available public database, intended as a resource for researchers studying the immune response to SARS-CoV-2, is where the repertoires were released. Subjects who had been exposed to COVID-19, were actively infected with it, or had recovered from it provided the deeply sampled blood TCRbeta repertoires that made up the dataset. Where available, HLA class I and class II types were obtained from metadata supplied by the sample provider rather than from assay-based typing. The prospective study material was composed of cDNA or gDNA derived from T cells, B-cell-depleted T cells, or PBMCs. The samples were drawn from the first 160 participants of the ongoing ImmuneRACE study and from 950 to 1,500 subjects provided by 6 global collaborators.

The immunoSEQ Assay, a bias-controlled multiplex PCR, was used to amplify TCRbeta CDR3 regions from genomic DNA. The study's own analysis went as follows. Nucleated cell counts per sample were estimated from amplification of reference gene primers within the assay. To quantify the absolute abundance of each unique TCRbeta CDR3 rearrangement, sequence reads were collapsed and filtered. Productive Simpson clonality was computed per sample as the square root of Simpson's diversity index over productive rearrangements. Here the immuneACCESS table is served through TCRdb, limited to in-frame sequences with V and J called. Missing clones are a known gap in these copies; in checked studies unresolved V genes cover under half, and the rest lacks a known reason. From that table come the V and J calls and clone size; the DNA was used to work out D and trimming. The sample table shows around 350,000 clones, and around 84% are seen once. Over 2.5% of the sample is in the top ten clones.

Comment on this clone: The antigen it binds to is not known. Base qualities are missing; no much larger clone stands one base away.

V and J are truncated by 3 bases and 0 bases respectively, leaving an intervening sequence of 11 bases. There are 14 amino acids in the CDR3, from cysteine to phenylalanine inclusive. CDR3 DNA is the only sequence kept; it has 42 bases, read in frame from the first base. The germline V gene (reference sequence) gives CDR1 as GTSNPN and CDR2 as SVGIG. Whole blood was collected in K2EDTA tubes by collaborating institutions according to the institutions' own protocols. For TCRbeta analysis, collaborators shipped samples in one of three forms: frozen whole blood, isolated PBMCs, or DNA extracted from either of those sample types. The paper as a whole reports these results and caveats: The quantity of clinical and demographic metadata differed by source and by participant and was supplied without curation.

The specimen sequenced was peripheral blood. The V and J segments used are TRBV30 and TRBJ1-1, with the D gene too uncertain to name. This clonotype was obtained from a human donor in a cohort sampled during active COVID-19. The CDR3 loop reads CAWSVTHLNTEAFF. In nucleotide form, the sequence is TGTGCCTGGAGCGTTACCCACTTGAACACTGAAGCTTTCTTT.